Below, one T cell receptor beta chain is given with its context. Its matching antigen is unknown. This entry comes from a study of cytotoxic CD8 clonotypes in ibrutinib-treated CLL. Study-wide points: Public clonotypes showed up rarely, and on treatment they shrank or held steady. A rise in clonality was seen at ibrutinib response, and a fall back toward baseline was seen at progression.

Trimming pared 1 base from V and 3 bases from J, leaving 25 bases between. Germline values: CDR1 LGHNT, CDR2 FRNRAP. CDR3 length: 20 residues. Libraries were prepared by immunoSEQ multiplex PCR; TCRdb keeps only in-frame clonotypes and omits some of them. The sample has about 6,700 clones; about 70% are singletons. The V call is TRBV12-5, the J call TRBJ2-4; the D gene is possibly TRBD1 (6 bases). Specimen: PBMCs, collected before ibrutinib treatment. The origin of this receptor is a human donor with chronic lymphocytic leukemia. The DNA for the CDR3 is TGTGCTAGTGGTTTGGCGCCTGGGACAAAAGGGTCGGTGAACAAAAACATTCAGTACTTC. It encodes CASGLAPGTKGSVNKNIQYF.